The 26 T cell receptor beta chains listed next were all sequenced from one sample in a study of cytomegalovirus exposure and HLA in healthy donors. Primers included in the PCR were 60 Vbeta and 13 Jbeta primers. The assay was immunoSEQ multiplex PCR, and TCRdb's table has in-frame clones only and misses some. Counted here are 45,000 to 60,000 clones, roughly 73% occurring once; the ten biggest clones make up around 3.1%. The sample was PBMCs. These receptors were collected from a man younger than 30 in good health and CMV-seronegative.

V usage is TRBV28 and J usage is TRBJ1-1, with D tentatively TRBD1 (6 bases). The CDR3 covers 16 residues. The V gene lost 4 bases and the J gene lost 0 bases, with 15 bases spanning the gap. Germline V gene data show CDR1 as MDHEN and CDR2 as SYDVKM. The CDR3 region has the DNA TGTGCCAGCAGTTACGGGTGGGACAACATGAACACTGAAGCTTTCTTT. Its protein product is CASSYGWDNMNTEAFF.

This clone was seen only a few times. The V gene is TRBV29-1, the J gene TRBJ1-2; D gene uncertain. Germline assignment: CDR1 SQVTM and CDR2 ANQGSEA. This CDR3 has 11 amino acids. Trimming left V 4 bases short and J 8 bases short, with 11 bases between. The CDR3 coding sequence is TGCAGCGTTGCGGGGATTAAGGGCTACACCTTC. Amino acids: CSVAGIKGYTF.

The V gene is TRBV7-9, the J gene TRBJ2-2; D unresolved. The ends were cut back, 4 bases at V and 6 bases at J, with 9 bases in the middle. The CDR3 runs 13 residues. CDR1 is SEHNR, CDR2 FQNEAQ, per germline (reference sequence). CDR3 sequence reads: CASSSQSSGELFF. As DNA, the CDR3 is TGTGCCAGCAGCTCCCAGTCCTCCGGGGAGCTGTTTTTT. The entire variable domain, with the rest obtained from reference TRBV7-9 and TRBJ2-2, is as follows: DTGVSQNPRHKITKRGQNVTFRCDPISEHNRLYWYRQTLGQGPEFLTYFQNEAQLEKSRLLSDRFSAERPKGSFSTLEIQRTEQGDSAMYLCASSSQSSGELFFGEGSRLTVL.

This chain links TRBV10-3 with TRBJ2-2; D is undetermined. The CDR3 is made up of 14 amino acids. V was clipped by 2 bases and J by 5 bases, with 9 bases between them. Germline CDR1 and CDR2: ENHRY and SYGVKD. The CDR3 sequence is CAISEAQRTGELFF. CDR3 in DNA: TGTGCCATCAGTGAGGCTCAGAGGACCGGGGAGCTGTTTTTT.

This clone turned up a few times. This sequence joins TRBV5-1 and TRBJ1-1; TRBD1 might be the D (6 bases). This CDR3 is 13 amino acids long. Trimming took off 3 bases at V and 7 bases at J, with 13 bases between the two ends. CDR1 is SGHRS, CDR2 YFSETQ, per germline. CDR3 DNA sequence: TGCGCCAGCAGCTCGGACAGCCTTGGTGAAGCTTTCTTT. Protein product: CASSSDSLGEAFF. The variable domain in full, completed from reference TRBV5-1 and TRBJ1-1, reads KAGVTQTPRYLIKTRGQQVTLSCSPISGHRSVSWYQQTPGQGLQFLFEYFSETQRNKGNFPGRFSGRQFSNSRSEMNVSTLELGDSALYLCASSSDSLGEAFFGQGTRLTVV.

This chain links TRBV4-3 with TRBJ2-1; 9 nucleotides align to TRBD2. This CDR3 contains 17 residues. Germline CDR1 LGHNA, CDR2 YSLEER. Trimming removed 0 bases from V and 6 bases from J; junction bases left unmatched: 9. As DNA, the CDR3 is TGCGCCAGCAGCCAAGAGGTGGCTAGCGGGAAAAGCAATGAGCAGTTCTTC. Its protein is CASSQEVASGKSNEQFF.

This chain uses TRBV7-2 with TRBJ1-5; maybe TRBD1 (5 bases). This CDR3 region has 14 residues. V dropped 5 bases and J dropped 5 bases, with 13 bases sitting between them. Germline V gene sequence: CDR1 SGHTA, CDR2 FQGNSA. CDR3 bases: TGTGCCAGCAGCCCGGACACCGGCTATCAGCCCCAGCATTTT. The encoded protein is CASSPDTGYQPQHF.

The chain uses TRBV7-3 and TRBJ1-5; the D is unclear. Per the germline V gene, CDR1 is SGHTA and CDR2 is FQGTGA. V lost 5 bases and J 4 bases, leaving 9 bases between the germline ends. This CDR3 comprises 13 residues. The CDR3 region has the DNA TGTGCCAGCAGCCCGAGCCTTAATCAGCCCCAGCATTTT. Translation gives CASSPSLNQPQHF.

This chain joins TRBV6-5 and TRBJ2-7; 8 nucleotides match TRBD1. The ends lost 6 bases at V and 3 bases at J; junction bases unmatched: 10. The length of the CDR3 is 15 residues. Germline values: CDR1 MNHEY, CDR2 SVGAGI. CDR3 region: CASSTRDRGSYEQYF. Here the CDR3 DNA reads TGTGCCAGCAGCACTCGCGACAGGGGCAGCTACGAGCAGTACTTC.

This clone was found a few times. The rearrangement links TRBV20-1 to TRBJ2-1; D not resolved. Trimming removed 6 bases from V and 8 bases from J, with 11 bases in between. CDR3 size: 11 residues. Germline CDR1 is DFQATT and CDR2 is SNEGSKA (reference sequence). CDR3 region: CSARLFDEQFF. The CDR3 DNA reads TGCAGTGCGAGATTGTTCGATGAGCAGTTCTTC.

This chain uses TRBV19 with TRBJ2-7; 11 bases line up with TRBD1. The trim removed 7 bases at V and 7 bases at J, leaving 12 bases unmatched. The CDR3 spans 15 residues. Germline assignment: CDR1 LNHDA and CDR2 SQIVND (reference sequence). Here the CDR3 DNA reads TGTGCCAGTACCGATAAGGACAGGGGGCGCCGAGAGCAGTACTTC. Amino acids: CASTDKDRGRREQYF.

The chain employs TRBV4-3 and TRBJ1-2; no clear D gene. V lost 1 base, J lost 0 bases, and 6 bases lay in between. CDR3 size: 14 residues. CDR1 is LGHNA, CDR2 YSLEER, per germline. CDR3 sequence reads: CASSQARANYGYTF. The CDR3 DNA is TGCGCCAGCAGCCAAGCCCGGGCTAACTATGGCTACACCTTC.

The chain couples TRBV29-1 to TRBJ1-5; D is ambiguous. Germline V gene lookup returns CDR1 SQVTM and CDR2 ANQGSEA. This CDR3 contains 12 residues. V lost 7 bases, J lost 1 base, and 8 bases lay in between. The CDR3 loop reads CSAVLSNQPQHF. Here the CDR3 DNA reads TGCAGCGCAGTATTGAGCAATCAGCCCCAGCATTTT. Complete variable domain (other parts from reference TRBV29-1 and TRBJ1-5): SAVISQKPSRDICQRGTSLTIQCQVDSQVTMMFWYRQQPGQSLTLIATANQGSEATYESGFVIDKFPISRPNLTFSTLTVSNMSPEDSSIYLCSAVLSNQPQHFGDGTRLSIL.

The chain employs TRBV7-2 and TRBJ2-7; 9 positions agree with TRBD2. V was pared by 5 bases and J by 5 bases, with 7 bases of the junction left unmatched. Germline V gives CDR1 SGHTA, CDR2 FQGNSA. CDR3 length equals 14 residues. The CDR3, as DNA: TGTGCCAGCAGCCCCCTTGGCGGGAGGGACGAGCAGTACTTC. Translating gives CASSPLGGRDEQYF.

As to this clone: One end of the junction does not line up with germline, which may come from a read error. The chain combines TRBV6-5 with TRBJ2-5; D ambiguous. The germline gives CDR1 MNHEY, CDR2 SVGAGI. CDR3 size: 13 residues. This chain's CDR3 is CASTPVGQGTQYF. CDR3 nucleotides: TGTGCCAGCACCCCGGTGGGCCAAGGGACCCAGTACTTC.

The rearrangement joins TRBV7-9 to TRBJ1-4; maybe TRBD1 (5 bases). The CDR3 runs to 15 residues. V gave up 3 bases and J gave up 8 bases, with 16 bases separating them. Germline loops: CDR1 SEHNR, CDR2 FQNEAQ (reference sequence). The CDR3 coding sequence is TGTGCCAGCAGCTTTCTAGGGGCCCCGGAAGAAAAACTGTTTTTT. This sequence encodes CASSFLGAPEEKLFF.

This clone turned up a few times. The genes are TRBV30 and TRBJ1-1; D unresolved. V was trimmed by 3 bases and J by 1 base, leaving 6 bases between them. Germline V lookup: CDR1 GTSNPN, CDR2 SVGIG (reference sequence). The CDR3 covers 12 residues. The CDR3: CAWRLGNTEAFF. Written as DNA, the CDR3 is TGTGCCTGGAGGCTCGGGAACACTGAAGCTTTCTTT.

This clone was picked up a small number of times. The rearrangement uses TRBV7-9 and TRBJ2-3; perhaps TRBD2 as D (7 bases). The CDR3 contains 12 residues. Germline V gene lookup returns CDR1 SEHNR and CDR2 FQNEAQ (reference sequence). V gave up 5 bases and J gave up 13 bases, with 16 bases separating them. This chain's CDR3 is CASSPYREGEYF. CDR3 DNA: TGTGCCAGCAGCCCGTACAGGGAGGGGGAGTATTTT. Complete variable domain (other parts from reference TRBV7-9 and TRBJ2-3): DTGVSQNPRHKITKRGQNVTFRCDPISEHNRLYWYRQTLGQGPEFLTYFQNEAQLEKSRLLSDRFSAERPKGSFSTLEIQRTEQGDSAMYLCASSPYREGEYFGPGTRLTVL.

The chain carries TRBV6-5 and TRBJ1-2; D perhaps matches TRBD1 (5 bases). Per the germline V gene, CDR1 is MNHEY and CDR2 is SVGAGI. This CDR3 comprises 15 residues. V lost 1 base, J lost 8 bases, and 17 bases lay in between. The CDR3 spells CASSYLRGGMGGYTF. The CDR3, as DNA: TGTGCCAGCAGTTACTTACGGGGGGGGATGGGCGGCTACACCTTC.

A few counts support this clone. The chain employs TRBV7-8 and TRBJ1-5; no definite D call. V lost 0 bases to trimming and J lost 6 bases, with 6 bases between them. CDR1 and CDR2 from the germline V gene are SGHVS and FQNEAQ. The CDR3 sequence is 13 residues long. CDR3 nucleotides: TGTGCCAGCAGCTTAGCGCTAAGTCAGCCCCAGCATTTT. This encodes CASSLALSQPQHF.

The rearrangement links TRBV7-7 to TRBJ2-7; D possibly corresponds to TRBD2 (5 bases). Trimming took off 5 bases at V and 4 bases at J, with 12 bases between the two ends. The CDR3 runs to 13 residues. Per germline, CDR1 SSHAT and CDR2 FNYEAQ (reference sequence). This CDR3 reads CASSPTPGYEQYF. CDR3 nucleotides: TGTGCCAGCAGCCCGACTCCGGGGTACGAGCAGTACTTC. The full variable domain, with the rest looked up from reference TRBV7-7 and TRBJ2-7, is GAGVSQSPRYKVTKRGQDVTLRCDPISSHATLYWYQQALGQGPEFLTYFNYEAQPDKSGLPSDRFSAERPEGSISTLTIQRTEQRDSAMYRCASSPTPGYEQYFGPGTRLTVT.

This clone was observed a single time. This chain links TRBV6-5 with TRBJ1-4; D may be TRBD1 (5 bases). V was shortened by 0 bases and J by 4 bases, with 12 bases between the two germline ends. Per germline, CDR1 MNHEY and CDR2 SVGAGI. The length of the CDR3 is 16 residues. CDR3 protein: CASSYSSTEYNEKLFF. DNA for the CDR3: TGTGCCAGCAGTTACTCGTCGACAGAATATAATGAAAAACTGTTTTTT.

J is TRBJ2-3 and V is TRBV28; perhaps TRBD1 as D (6 bases). Trimming removed 7 bases at V and 5 bases at J, with 16 bases between. The CDR3 sequence is 14 residues long. Per the germline V gene, CDR1 is MDHEN and CDR2 is SYDVKM. As DNA, the CDR3 is TGTGCCAGCAACTACCGGGACACCTTAGATACGCAGTATTTT. Encoded protein: CASNYRDTLDTQYF.

The rearrangement joins TRBV6-1 to TRBJ1-5, with D possibly being TRBD1 (6 bases). The CDR3 has 14 amino acids. Germline lookup yields CDR1 MNHNS and CDR2 SASEGT. Trimming removed 8 bases at V and 3 bases at J, with 14 bases between. CDR3 sequence reads: CASGRQDNNQPQHF. Here the CDR3 DNA reads TGTGCCAGCGGAAGACAGGATAACAATCAGCCCCAGCATTTT.

The V gene is TRBV30, the J gene TRBJ2-7; 7 bases align to TRBD1. The V gene end was trimmed by 5 bases and the J gene end by 3 bases; junction bases not matched to a gene: 10. The germline V gene has CDR1 GTSNPN and CDR2 SVGIG (reference sequence). The CDR3 extends over 14 amino acids. In DNA form, the CDR3 reads TGTGCCTGGTACCGGGGACAGCCTTTCTACGAGCAGTACTTC. Translation: CAWYRGQPFYEQYF.

The chain combines TRBV7-9 with TRBJ2-2; D may be TRBD1 (5 bases). Trimming left V 5 bases short and J 8 bases short, with 6 bases between. CDR3 size: 11 residues. CDR1 and CDR2 (germline): SEHNR, FQNEAQ (reference sequence). The CDR3 bases are TGTGCCAGCAGCGACAGAGGGGAGCTGTTTTTT. This translates into CASSDRGELFF.